This TCR beta chain was found in a study of T cells in Graves' hyperthyroidism and ophthalmopathy. Overall study: Peripheral blood collection took place at initial diagnosis, before any treatment. Study-level points and caveats: Ophthalmopathy and stable hyperthyroidism were separated by a 13 V-J model.

Ten or more counts support this clonotype. Its antigen is not identified. This CDR3 has 13 residues. V was clipped by 5 bases and J by 2 bases; unmatched bases: 3. Looked up from germline, CDR1 is SNHLY and CDR2 is FYNNEI. Diagnostic decisions used clinical symptoms, serum thyroxine and TRAb, thyroid ultrasound and orbital computed tomography. It was RNA transcripts that yielded the amplified TCR beta CDR3 regions. A first-round RT-PCR of the TCR CDR3 used the HTBI primer set. MiXCR, applied by TCRdb to the multiplex PCR reads, yields one record per CDR3 protein. The table lists hundreds of thousands of distinct CDR3 sequences, 14% of them singletons, with about a tenth in the top ten.

Sequencing used blood. This chain uses TRBV2 with TRBJ2-7; 7 nucleotides align to TRBD2. The TCR comes from a woman younger than 35 with Graves' hyperthyroidism. CDR3 bases: TGTGCCAGCAGTAGGCTAGCGGCCTACGAGCAGTACTTC. This translates into CASSRLAAYEQYF.